A selection of T cell receptor beta chains follows, all from one sample in a study of blood T cell repertoires in COVID-19. The protocol was immunoSEQ multiplex PCR, while the TCRdb copy is restricted to in-frame clones and leaves out a portion. The profile shows around 170,000 clones, 86% of them singletons. Sequencing was performed on PBMCs or T cells enriched from blood (not recorded which). The receptors originated from a woman aged 25 to 39 who had recovered from COVID-19. Both conserved end residues are trimmed from each CDR3. The size of a clone is reported for some rows only, either as once, few or many, or as a class for expanded clones.

>-|TRBV5-1|TRBJ1-5
ASSLEGGALSAQH
>-|TRBV28|TRBJ1-1
ASRNDSDDLNTEAF
>-|TRBV6-2/TRBV6-3|TRBJ2-7
ASSSPNSDEQY
>-|TRBV27|TRBJ1-2
ASSYHLGGQLNYGYT
>-|TRBV7-9|TRBJ1-2
ASTRPGESYGYT
>-|TRBV2|TRBJ2-7
ASSEGITGTGGYEQY
>-|TRBV5-4|TRBJ2-3
ASSSGENTQY
>-|TRBV5-6|TRBJ1-2
ASSFGTGVNGYT
>-|TRBV19|TRBJ1-5
ASTVRSGNQPQH
>-|TRBV5-1|TRBJ2-3
ASSSGFGTSGRDTQY
>once|TRBV28|TRBJ1-4
ASRGQPGANEKLF
>few|TRBV5-4|TRBJ1-2
ASTPTESYGYT
>-|TRBV5-1|TRBJ2-5
ASSLGRFQRAQETQY
>-|TRBV2|TRBJ1-6
ASSKGQGYSPLH
>once|TRBV7-8|TRBJ1-3
ASSFPGMGSGNTIY
>-|TRBV7-9|TRBJ1-6
ASSLGQGIWIEDSPLH
>once|TRBV10-3|TRBJ2-1
AISEGGYNEQF
>few|TRBV2|TRBJ1-6
ASGPDTINSPLH
>-|TRBV11-2|TRBJ2-7
ASSLGPGGTSGIYEQY
>-|TRBV5-6|TRBJ2-1
ASSLGLAGADEQF
>few|TRBV12-2|TRBJ2-7
ASRLVPDRVLYEQY
>once|TRBV5-1|TRBJ2-7
ASSWGEMVEEQY
>-|TRBV6-4|TRBJ2-3
ASSEETELDTQY
>-|TRBV19|TRBJ2-2
ATTSGQEVIGELF
>-|TRBV27|TRBJ2-7
ASSLSYTGTYEQY
>-|TRBV6-5|TRBJ2-3
ASLNRGQDTQY
>-|TRBV7-6|TRBJ2-1
ASSLASGSANEQF
>-|TRBV4-2|TRBJ1-2
ASSQGTVDGYT
>few|TRBV2|TRBJ2-7
ASRPGQNYEQY
>-|TRBV7-3|TRBJ2-1
ASSAGLAAGNEQF
>many|TRBV27|TRBJ2-1
ASSLSSGHNEQF